The 8 T cell receptor beta chains given below trace back to one sample, sequenced in a study of cytomegalovirus exposure and HLA in healthy donors. The study ran its PCR with 60 Vbeta and 13 Jbeta primers. The protocol was immunoSEQ multiplex PCR, while the TCRdb copy is restricted to in-frame clones and leaves out a portion. The sample yields about 200,000 clones, roughly 13% seen once. Sequenced sample: PBMCs. These receptors all stem from a man aged 45-60 years in good health and CMV-seropositive.

This chain joins TRBV7-2 and TRBJ1-4, with 7 bases lining up with TRBD1. V trimming: 5 bases; J trimming: 5 bases; junction bases outside the gene matches: 8. Germline loops: CDR1 SGHTA, CDR2 FQGNSA. The CDR3 extends over 15 amino acids. DNA of the CDR3: TGTGCCAGCAGCCCCGAGGGACAGACAAATGAAAAACTGTTTTTT. Translated: CASSPEGQTNEKLFF.

The chain uses TRBV19 and TRBJ1-1, with unresolved D. This CDR3 contains 13 residues. The germline gives CDR1 LNHDA, CDR2 SQIVND (reference sequence). Trimming removed 4 bases at V and 8 bases at J, with 14 bases between. CDR3 sequence reads: CASSKSGPFEAFF. The CDR3 nucleotides read TGTGCCAGTAGTAAGTCAGGCCCGTTCGAAGCTTTCTTT.

This clone showed up just a few times. The chain joins TRBV5-6 to TRBJ2-5, with 11 bases matching TRBD2. Germline CDR1 is SGHDT and CDR2 is YYEEEE. V gave up 8 bases and J gave up 7 bases; unmatched junction bases: 1. This CDR3 has 11 amino acids. The CDR3 spells CASTSGGTQYF. CDR3 nucleotides: TGTGCCAGTACTAGCGGGGGGACCCAGTACTTC. The entire variable domain, with the rest obtained from reference TRBV5-6 and TRBJ2-5, is as follows: DAGVTQSPTHLIKTRGQQVTLRCSPKSGHDTVSWYQQALGQGPQFIFQYYEEEERQRGNFPDRFSGHQFPNYSSELNVNALLLGDSALYLCASTSGGTQYFGPGTRLLVL.

The J gene is TRBJ1-5, the V gene TRBV7-9; 9 positions match TRBD1. The V segment lost 4 bases and the J segment 7 bases; nucleotides outside the gene matches: 5. The germline gives CDR1 SEHNR, CDR2 FQNEAQ (reference sequence). This CDR3 has 14 residues. CDR3 nucleotide sequence: TGTGCCAGCAGCTGGGGACAGGGTGACCAGCCCCAGCATTTT. Its translation: CASSWGQGDQPQHF. The full variable domain, completed using reference TRBV7-9 and TRBJ1-5, is DTGVSQNPRHKITKRGQNVTFRCDPISEHNRLYWYRQTLGQGPEFLTYFQNEAQLEKSRLLSDRFSAERPKGSFSTLEIQRTEQGDSAMYLCASSWGQGDQPQHFGDGTRLSIL.

A few counts support this clone. The chain carries TRBV9 and TRBJ1-4; 9 bases agree with TRBD1. J was trimmed by 2 bases and V by 4 bases; bases with no gene match: 6. The CDR3 is 16 residues long. Germline values: CDR1 SGDLS, CDR2 YYNGEE. The CDR3 protein is CASSTKGQGTNEKLFF. The CDR3 region has the DNA TGTGCCAGCAGCACGAAGGGACAGGGTACTAATGAAAAACTGTTTTTT.

This clone appeared a few times. The genes are TRBV5-8 and TRBJ2-1; 13 nucleotides agree with TRBD2. The CDR3 contains 13 residues. Germline values: CDR1 SGHTS, CDR2 YDEGEE. V was clipped by 7 bases and J by 9 bases; unmatched bases: 4. The CDR3 here is CASDGLAGAEQFF. The CDR3 coding sequence is TGTGCCAGCGATGGACTAGCGGGGGCTGAGCAGTTCTTC.

This clone was seen a few times. The DNA of the CDR3 is TGCAGCGTTACCAGCTCCTACGAGCAGTACTTC. It is translated as CSVTSSYEQYF. This chain links TRBV29-1 with TRBJ2-7; no definite D call. Germline V gene data show CDR1 as SQVTM and CDR2 as ANQGSEA. V shed 5 bases and J shed 0 bases, with 5 bases lying between them. The CDR3 has 11 amino acids.

This clone was detected only a few times. The chain combines TRBV2 with TRBJ2-5; 8 nucleotides match TRBD1. The CDR3 length is 15 residues. V shed 2 bases, J shed 5 bases, and the junction held 7 bases outside the gene matches. From germline, CDR1 is SNHLY and CDR2 FYNNEI. CDR3 in DNA: TGTGCCAGCAGTGAATCCCGGACAGGGAGCGAGACCCAGTACTTC. Translating it yields CASSESRTGSETQYF.